The TCR beta chain described here comes from a study of resident and recirculating memory T cells in vitiligo. Study details: Epidermis came from shave biopsies of lesional and nonlesional sites, plus PBMCs.

Comment on this clone: Its antigen remains unidentified.

Assay: immunoSEQ multiplex PCR; the TCRdb copy retains only in-frame clones and omits some. The table has some 70,000 clones, about nine tenths seen once. The germline V gene has CDR1 SGHDT and CDR2 YYEEEE. The CDR3 loop spans 16 amino acids. V lost 4 bases and J lost 1; bases outside the gene matches: 8. Overall study results and limits: Non-conserved TCRs across sites and patients suggested distinct clones per lesion. Vitiligo lesions lacked a unique dominant clone, and clonality varied.

The rearrangement links TRBV5-6 to TRBJ1-1, with TRBD1 identical over 9 bases. The sequence was obtained from a male donor with vitiligo. The sequenced sample consisted of blood. CDR3 DNA: TGTGCCAGCAGCCCTACCTTGGGACAGGGGAACACTGAAGCTTTCTTT. It translates to CASSPTLGQGNTEAFF.